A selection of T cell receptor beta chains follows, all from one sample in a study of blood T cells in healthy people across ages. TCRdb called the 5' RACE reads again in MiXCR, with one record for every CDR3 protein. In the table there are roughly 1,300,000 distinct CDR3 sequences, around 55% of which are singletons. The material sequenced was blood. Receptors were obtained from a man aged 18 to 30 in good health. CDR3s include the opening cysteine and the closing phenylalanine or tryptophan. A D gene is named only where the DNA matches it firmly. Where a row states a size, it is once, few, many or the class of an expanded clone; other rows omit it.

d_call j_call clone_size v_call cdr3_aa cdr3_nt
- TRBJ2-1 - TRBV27 CATMVGRLGVFNEQFF TGTGCCACCATGGTGGGTAGGCTAGGAGTATTCAATGAGCAGTTCTTC
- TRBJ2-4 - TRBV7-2 CASTPDSNIQYF TGTGCCAGCACCCCGGATTCCAACATTCAGTACTTC
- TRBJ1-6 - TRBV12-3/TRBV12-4 CASSSGGLDNSPLHF TGTGCCAGCAGTTCTGGGGGGCTGGATAATTCACCCCTCCACTTT
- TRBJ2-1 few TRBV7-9 CASSFVAVKGQIYNEQFF TGTGCCAGCAGCTTTGTGGCCGTGAAGGGGCAGATATACAATGAGCAGTTCTTC
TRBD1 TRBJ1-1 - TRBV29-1 CSGGQGGTEAFF TGCAGCGGTGGACAGGGTGGCACTGAAGCTTTCTTT
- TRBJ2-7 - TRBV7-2 CASSGRGNYEQYF TGTGCCAGCAGCGGAAGGGGGAACTACGAGCAGTACTTC
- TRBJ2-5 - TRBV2 CASREEGGPQETQYF TGTGCCAGCAGAGAAGAGGGGGGCCCCCAAGAGACCCAGTACTTC
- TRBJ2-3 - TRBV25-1 CASNEAGTDTQCF TGTGCCAGCAACGAGGCGGGCACAGATACGCAGTGTTTT
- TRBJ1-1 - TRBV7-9 CASSQPAEAFF TGTGCCAGCAGCCAACCAGCTGAAGCTTTCTTT
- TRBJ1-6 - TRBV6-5 CASRTWTDDNSPLHF TGTGCCAGCAGAACCTGGACGGACGATAATTCACCCCTCCACTTT